This T cell receptor (beta chain) was retrieved from a study of blood T cell repertoires in COVID-19. Turning to the study itself: Specimens from acute and convalescent COVID-19 originated in the United States, Italy and Spain. In each case, the material was cDNA or gDNA derived from T cells, B-cell-depleted T cells, or PBMCs.

How the authors handled the data: Using reference gene primer amplification, nucleated cell counts were estimated. Sequencing used immunoSEQ multiplex PCR; TCRdb keeps in-frame clones, though not all of them. Clonal size and the V and J genes are those of that table, whereas D and trimming came from the DNA. Of some 250,000 clones listed, approximately 82% are singletons. This clone appeared many times. The sequence came from a woman younger than 30 with acute or convalescent COVID-19. The sequencing sample was made of peripheral blood.

The CDR3, as DNA: TGTGCCAGCAGCTTATCACGGAATTCACCCCTCCACTTT. It encodes CASSLSRNSPLHF. The chain links TRBV7-8 to TRBJ1-6; D is uncertain. The ends were cut back, 2 bases at V and 7 bases at J, with 6 bases in the middle. The CDR3 contains 13 residues. Germline lookup yields CDR1 SGHVS and CDR2 FQNEAQ.